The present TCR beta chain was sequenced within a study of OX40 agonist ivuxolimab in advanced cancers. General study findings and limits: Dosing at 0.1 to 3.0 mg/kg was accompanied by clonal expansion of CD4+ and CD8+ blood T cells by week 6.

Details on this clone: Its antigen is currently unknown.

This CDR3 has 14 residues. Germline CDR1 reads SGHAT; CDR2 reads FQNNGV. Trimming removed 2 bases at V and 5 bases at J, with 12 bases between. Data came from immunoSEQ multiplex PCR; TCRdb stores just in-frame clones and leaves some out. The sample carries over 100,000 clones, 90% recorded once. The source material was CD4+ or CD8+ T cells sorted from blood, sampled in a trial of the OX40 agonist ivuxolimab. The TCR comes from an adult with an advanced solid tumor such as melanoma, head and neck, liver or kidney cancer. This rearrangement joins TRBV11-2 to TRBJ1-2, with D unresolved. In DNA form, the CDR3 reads TGTGCCAGCAGCTTATTTAGGACCGCGTATGGCTACACCTTC. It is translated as CASSLFRTAYGYTF. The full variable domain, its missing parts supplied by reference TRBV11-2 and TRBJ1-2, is EAGVAQSPRYKIIEKRQSVAFWCNPISGHATLYWYQQILGQGPKLLIQFQNNGVVDDSQLPKDRFSAERLKGVDSTLKIQPAKLEDSAVYLCASSLFRTAYGYTFGSGTRLTVV.